The clone carrying this TCR beta chain was counted only a few times. Its antigen is as yet unknown. TCRbeta library construction was performed incorporating unique molecular identifiers. TCRdb ran MiXCR on the PCR reads and lists one entry per CDR3 protein. Among fewer than 250,000 distinct CDR3 sequences listed, approximately 15% were seen once. Trimming removed 5 bases from V and 0 bases from J, with 8 bases in between. Germline lookup yields CDR1 LNHNV and CDR2 YYDKDF (reference sequence). CDR3 length: 14 amino acids. The data originate from a study of T-cell reconstitution after alpha-beta-depleted transplantation in children. Findings of the study overall: Day-60 TCRbeta diversity that was high in some patients was derived from surviving recipient T cells and thymic progenitors. Counts and diversity of T cells one year after transplant came mostly from newly produced T cells.

The sequencing used PBMCs, mostly from graft donor cells, collected 360 days after TCRalphabeta/CD19-depleted stem cell transplant. The clonotype was recovered from a male patient between 2 and 10 years old who had a stem cell transplant for acute lymphoblastic leukemia, so the T cells may come from the graft donor. V gene TRBV15 combines with J gene TRBJ1-5, with D unresolved. The CDR3 region is CATSHAASNQPQHF. DNA of the CDR3: TGTGCCACCAGCCACGCAGCTAGCAATCAGCCCCAGCATTTT.